These 16 T cell receptor beta chains share one sample of origin, sequenced in a study of cytomegalovirus exposure and HLA in healthy donors. The PCR was carried out with 60 Vbeta primers and 13 Jbeta primers. The method was immunoSEQ multiplex PCR; TCRdb's version includes in-frame clones alone and lacks a portion of them. The sample totals 100,000 to 150,000 clones. Sequencing used PBMCs. These receptors were obtained from a woman between 35 and 50 years old in good health and CMV-seronegative.

The chain recombines TRBV5-5 with TRBJ2-1, with TRBD2 matching over 8 bases. This CDR3 region has 16 residues. V shed 3 bases, J shed 6 bases, and the junction held 11 bases outside the gene matches. The V gene's germline CDR1 is SGHKS and CDR2 YYEKEE (reference sequence). The CDR3 here is CASSSYRTGGTNEQFF. The CDR3 region has the DNA TGTGCCAGCAGCTCGTACAGGACGGGGGGGACCAATGAGCAGTTCTTC.

The chain has TRBV29-1 and TRBJ1-1, with 7 bases identical to TRBD1. There are 12 residues in the CDR3. Germline V gene sequence: CDR1 SQVTM, CDR2 ANQGSEA. Trimming cost V 8 bases and J 4 bases; bases outside gene matches: 7. The DNA of the CDR3 is TGCAGCTTACGACAGGGTGGCACTGAAGCTTTCTTT. Amino acid sequence: CSLRQGGTEAFF.

The gene calls are TRBV28 and TRBJ2-5; 7 positions match TRBD1. Germline V CDR1 and CDR2: MDHEN, SYDVKM. The ends lost 10 bases at V and 1 base at J; junction bases unmatched: 6. The CDR3 length is 13 residues. CDR3 protein: CAIQGWFQETQYF. The CDR3 region has the DNA TGTGCCATACAGGGGTGGTTCCAAGAGACCCAGTACTTC.

The chain combines TRBV20-1 with TRBJ1-2; a possible D gene is TRBD1 (5 bases). The ends were cut back, 3 bases at V and 7 bases at J, with 9 bases in the middle. The germline V gene has CDR1 DFQATT and CDR2 SNEGSKA (reference sequence). The CDR3 has 11 residues. In DNA, the CDR3 is TGCAGTGCTAGTGACAGTTTTGGCTACACCTTC. It translates to CSASDSFGYTF.

J is TRBJ1-1 and V is TRBV29-1; 7 nucleotides match TRBD1. The CDR3 spans 13 residues. With 4 bases clipped from V and 5 bases from J, the junction kept 7 bases outside the gene matches. CDR1 and CDR2 from the germline V gene are SQVTM and ANQGSEA. CDR3 residues: CSVADRVGTEAFF. DNA for the CDR3: TGCAGCGTTGCCGACAGGGTCGGGACTGAAGCTTTCTTT.

The chain carries TRBV5-6 and TRBJ1-2; D might be TRBD1 (6 bases). Per the germline V gene, CDR1 is SGHDT and CDR2 is YYEEEE. Trimming removed 7 bases from V and 0 bases from J, with 10 bases in between. There are 13 residues in the CDR3. The CDR3 loop is CASAGTPNYGYTF. The CDR3 DNA reads TGTGCCAGCGCTGGGACACCTAACTATGGCTACACCTTC.

The J gene is TRBJ1-2, the V gene TRBV4-3, with TRBD1 as a possible D gene (6 bases). Germline V gene lookup returns CDR1 LGHNA and CDR2 YSLEER. V was pared by 4 bases and J by 3 bases, with 12 bases between. The CDR3 sequence is 14 residues long. Here the CDR3 DNA reads TGCGCCAGCAGCCGACGGGGGGGCGACTATGGCTACACCTTC. It codes for CASSRRGGDYGYTF.

Notes on this clone: The sample has other DNA sequences that encode this CDR3 too. This chain joins TRBV7-2 and TRBJ2-3; D may be TRBD1 (7 bases). V shed 3 bases and J shed 5 bases, with 9 bases lying between them. This CDR3 has 13 residues. The germline gives CDR1 SGHTA, CDR2 FQGNSA. In nucleotides, the CDR3 is TGTGCCAGCAGCTTCCAGGGGGGAGATACGCAGTATTTT. Translation: CASSFQGGDTQYF.

The rearrangement joins TRBV5-4 to TRBJ2-5; 10 bases align to TRBD2. The length of the CDR3 is 17 residues. With 0 bases clipped from V and 0 bases from J, the junction kept 5 bases outside the gene matches. The germline CDR1 and CDR2 sequences are SGHNT and YYREEE (reference sequence). DNA of the CDR3: TGTGCCAGCAGCTTGGCAATACTAGCGGGAAACCAAGAGACCCAGTACTTC. Its protein product is CASSLAILAGNQETQYF.

This chain links TRBV5-4 with TRBJ2-1; 12 bases are a match to TRBD2. Per germline, CDR1 SGHNT and CDR2 YYREEE (reference sequence). Trimming cost V 3 bases and J 12 bases; bases outside gene matches: 7. The CDR3 runs to 14 residues. CDR3 nucleotide sequence: TGTGCCAGCAGCTCCCGGACTAGCGGGGCCACGCAGTTCTTC. Amino acid sequence: CASSSRTSGATQFF. Combining the CDR3 with reference TRBV5-4 and TRBJ2-1 gives the whole variable domain ETGVTQSPTHLIKTRGQQVTLRCSSQSGHNTVSWYQQALGQGPQFIFQYYREEENGRGNFPPRFSGLQFPNYSSELNVNALELDDSALYLCASSSRTSGATQFFGPGTRLTVL.

The chain recombines TRBV6-1 with TRBJ2-3, with 8 bases aligning to TRBD2. CDR1 is MNHNS and CDR2 is SASEGT in the germline V gene. The CDR3 totals 15 residues. The J segment lost 3 bases and the V segment lost 3 bases, leaving 5 bases of the junction unmatched. This CDR3 is CASSEPGLGTDTQYF. The CDR3 nucleotides are TGTGCCAGCAGTGAGCCGGGACTAGGGACAGATACGCAGTATTTT.

The gene calls are TRBV2 and TRBJ1-1, with a weak D call TRBD1 (6 bases). CDR3 length: 14 residues. Germline assignment: CDR1 SNHLY and CDR2 FYNNEI. V dropped 5 bases and J dropped 1 base, with 11 bases sitting between them. The CDR3 region has the DNA TGTGCCAGCAGTATCCAAGGGGGGAACACTGAAGCTTTCTTT. This gives the protein CASSIQGGNTEAFF. Filled out from reference TRBV2 and TRBJ1-1, the complete variable domain reads EPEVTQTPSHQVTQMGQEVILRCVPISNHLYFYWYRQILGQKVEFLVSFYNNEISEKSEIFDDQFSVERPDGSNFTLKIRSTKLEDSAMYFCASSIQGGNTEAFFGQGTRLTVV.

J is TRBJ2-3 and V is TRBV7-9; D may be TRBD2 (5 bases). The V gene's germline CDR1 is SEHNR and CDR2 FQNEAQ (reference sequence). V was cut by 4 bases and J by 1 base, with 18 bases left in between. There are 17 residues in the CDR3. CDR3 region: CASSSGELVVGTDTQYF. The CDR3, as DNA: TGTGCCAGCAGCTCCGGGGAACTAGTAGTCGGCACAGATACGCAGTATTTT.

The genes are TRBV29-1 and TRBJ2-5, with 7 bases identical to TRBD1. V was pared by 5 bases and J by 4 bases, with 10 bases of the junction left unmatched. The CDR3 spans 14 residues. The germline V gene encodes CDR1 SQVTM and CDR2 ANQGSEA. CDR3 DNA sequence: TGCAGCGTTCCCCTACAGGGGCTTGGAGAGACCCAGTACTTC. Protein product: CSVPLQGLGETQYF.

This chain uses TRBV28 with TRBJ1-1, with 7 bases aligning to TRBD1. Trimming at V came to 10 bases and at J to 9 bases, leaving 14 bases not matched to a gene. There are 13 residues in the CDR3. Germline loops: CDR1 MDHEN, CDR2 SYDVKM. CDR3 DNA sequence: TGTGCCATAAACCAGGGGGACATCTCTAAAGCTTTCTTT. Protein: CAINQGDISKAFF.

This rearrangement joins TRBV7-6 to TRBJ2-3; 10 nucleotides agree with TRBD2. Trimming cost V 1 base and J 3 bases; bases outside gene matches: 7. Germline assignment: CDR1 SGHVS and CDR2 FNYEAQ. The CDR3 has 17 amino acids. In DNA, the CDR3 is TGTGCCAGCAGCTTAGAGGTAGCGGGGGGAATGACAGATACGCAGTATTTT. Translated, it gives CASSLEVAGGMTDTQYF.